This T cell receptor (beta chain) was recovered during a study of glioma-infiltrating T cells. This clonotype occurred many times. The antigen remains undetermined. Amplification of TCR alpha and beta CDR3 regions from RNA used iRepertoire nested multiplex PCR. A single record per CDR3 protein comes from TCRdb applying MiXCR to the multiplex PCR reads. The sample yields around 99,000 distinct CDR3 sequences, 20% to 25% seen once. CDR1 and CDR2 from the germline V gene are KGHDR and SFDVKD. The CDR3 is made up of 15 amino acids. V lost 9 bases and J 2 bases, leaving 18 bases between the germline ends. Study-level findings and limits: CDR3 overlap between tissue and blood was very small.

Sequencing input: glioma tissue, nonneoplastic brain tissue, or PBMCs (not recorded which). The clonotype originates from a human donor with low-grade glioma or glioblastoma, undergoing nonglioma brain surgery, or in good health (not recorded which). The rearrangement uses TRBV24-1 and TRBJ2-5; D might be TRBD1 or TRBD2, each matching 7 bases. In DNA, the CDR3 is TGTGCCACCGGAAGGGAGGGGGCCGCACAAGAGACCCAGTACTTC. Amino acid sequence: CATGREGAAQETQYF.